The T cell receptor (beta chain) described here comes from a study of blood T cell repertoires in COVID-19. The authors' processing: From reference gene primer amplification, estimates of nucleated cell counts were derived. The protocol was immunoSEQ multiplex PCR, while the TCRdb copy is restricted to in-frame clones and leaves out a portion. For V, J and clone size, that table is used; D and trimming come from the DNA. The table shows 250,000 to 350,000 clones, with 80% to 90% occurring only once. Germline V CDR1 and CDR2: LNHDA, SQIVND (reference sequence). This CDR3 is built from 14 residues. After removal of 5 bases from V and 4 bases from J, the junction contained 6 bases not matched to a gene.

The source material was peripheral blood. The TCR comes from a woman in her 30s with active or convalescent COVID-19. V gene TRBV19 combines with J gene TRBJ1-2, with 8 bases lining up with TRBD1. The CDR3 sequence: CASSSRGHGYGYTF. The CDR3 DNA reads TGTGCCAGTAGTTCCAGGGGGCACGGCTATGGCTACACCTTC.